These 27 T cell receptor beta chains share one sample of origin, sequenced in a study of somatic mutations in cytotoxic T cells in rheumatoid arthritis. Clones were read by immunoSEQ multiplex PCR, and TCRdb kept only the in-frame ones, dropping some. This table holds around 18,000 clones, over 75% found once. The sample comprised CD8+ T cells sorted from blood. Every receptor here comes from an adult with rheumatoid arthritis.

This chain uses TRBV2 with TRBJ1-4, with D unresolved. Trimming shortened V by 6 bases and J by 0 bases, and 11 bases separated the two germline ends. The germline V gene has CDR1 SNHLY and CDR2 FYNNEI. CDR3 length equals 15 residues. The CDR3 protein is CASRVRGATNEKLFF. The DNA of the CDR3 is TGTGCCAGCAGGGTCCGCGGGGCAACTAATGAAAAACTGTTTTTT.

This sequence joins TRBV10-2 and TRBJ2-7; 8 bases map to TRBD1. The CDR3 has 15 amino acids. In germline, CDR1 is WSHSY, CDR2 SAAADI. The V and J ends lost 4 bases and 5 bases, in that order; junction bases with no gene match: 10. The CDR3 DNA reads as TGCGCCAGCAGTGGCGGACAGGGAGAGGCGGACGAGCAGTACTTC. Its protein product is CASSGGQGEADEQYF.

This chain uses TRBV2 with TRBJ2-3; TRBD2 matches 7 bases. Germline CDR1 and CDR2: SNHLY and FYNNEI. The CDR3 covers 15 residues. With 1 base clipped from V and 5 bases from J, the junction kept 6 bases outside the gene matches. The CDR3 reads CASSEGRLAGDTQYF. CDR3 nucleotide sequence: TGTGCCAGCAGTGAAGGGAGACTAGCTGGAGATACGCAGTATTTT.

The chain recombines TRBV6-5 with TRBJ2-2; either TRBD1 or TRBD2 may fit D (5 bases each). CDR3 length: 14 residues. From germline, CDR1 is MNHEY and CDR2 SVGAGI. Trimming stripped 5 bases from V and 9 bases from J, with 16 bases between. The CDR3 DNA follows: TGTGCCAGCAGTGCCACCGGGACCTCGTGGGAGCTGTTTTTT. Translation gives CASSATGTSWELFF.

For this clone: Other nucleotide sequences in the sample specify the same CDR3. The chain is built from TRBV7-3 and TRBJ2-7; D unclear. This CDR3 is 14 amino acids long. V lost 5 bases, J lost 0 bases, and 11 bases lay in between. Germline CDR1 reads SGHTA; CDR2 reads FQGTGA. CDR3 region: CASSPTGGSYEQYF. The CDR3 DNA reads TGTGCCAGCAGCCCAACCGGTGGCTCCTACGAGCAGTACTTC.

This clone was detected only once. The chain joins TRBV7-9 to TRBJ1-5; D gene uncertain. V lost 4 bases and J lost 2, with 15 bases in between. The CDR3 sequence is 16 residues long. Germline V gives CDR1 SEHNR, CDR2 FQNEAQ (reference sequence). CDR3 DNA sequence: TGTGCCAGCAGCTCAGACGCGGATCCGGGCAATCAGCCCCAGCATTTT. It translates to CASSSDADPGNQPQHF.

This clone was counted a few times. The rearrangement joins TRBV1 to TRBJ2-2; the table's D gene call, TRBD1, was not cross checked with the DNA. TRBV1 is an annotated pseudogene. This CDR3 is built from 15 residues. CDR3 DNA: TGCACCAGCAGGACAGGGGGGGAGGGTACCGGGGAGCTGTTTTTT. It specifies CTSRTGGEGTGELFF.

This rearrangement joins TRBV9 to TRBJ2-6; possibly TRBD1 for D (5 bases). The V gene's germline CDR1 is SGDLS and CDR2 YYNGEE. Trimming cost V 0 bases and J 2 bases, with 6 bases left between them. CDR3 length: 15 amino acids. CDR3 DNA: TGTGCCAGCAGCGTAGTCAGGGCTGGGGCCAACGTCCTGACTTTC. As protein: CASSVVRAGANVLTF.

The chain couples TRBV7-2 to TRBJ1-2, with D unresolved. Germline CDR1 SGHTA, CDR2 FQGNSA. CDR3 length: 15 residues. V was pared by 4 bases and J by 4 bases, with 16 bases between. CDR3 coding DNA: TGTGCCAGCAGCTCACACCTCGGAACCGGCTATGGCTACACCTTC. Protein product: CASSSHLGTGYGYTF.

This sequence joins TRBV5-4 and TRBJ2-5; TRBD2 is a possible D gene (5 bases). The germline CDR1 and CDR2 sequences are SGHNT and YYREEE (reference sequence). V lost 4 bases and J lost 4, with 20 bases in between. This CDR3 is 16 amino acids long. The CDR3 is CASSRSVSGRGETQYF. In nucleotides, the CDR3 is TGTGCCAGCAGCCGATCCGTGAGTGGCCGGGGAGAGACCCAGTACTTC. Drawing the rest from reference TRBV5-4 and TRBJ2-5, the complete variable domain is ETGVTQSPTHLIKTRGQQVTLRCSSQSGHNTVSWYQQALGQGPQFIFQYYREEENGRGNFPPRFSGLQFPNYSSELNVNALELDDSALYLCASSRSVSGRGETQYFGPGTRLLVL.

Only a few counts were recorded for this clone. This chain joins TRBV5-1 and TRBJ1-2; 8 bases line up with TRBD1. V lost 0 bases, J lost 1 base, and 2 bases stayed unmatched. The CDR3 has 15 amino acids. Per germline, CDR1 SGHRS and CDR2 YFSETQ. CDR3 in amino acids: CASSLAGTGNYGYTF. Here the CDR3 DNA reads TGCGCCAGCAGCTTGGCCGGGACAGGTAACTATGGCTACACCTTC.

The chain has TRBV2 and TRBJ2-7, with D tentatively TRBD2 (5 bases). Per germline, CDR1 SNHLY and CDR2 FYNNEI. V was cut by 2 bases and J by 0 bases, with 8 bases left in between. The CDR3 contains 14 residues. CDR3 in DNA: TGTGCCAGCAGTGAATACGGGAACTCCTACGAGCAGTACTTC. Encoded protein: CASSEYGNSYEQYF.

The J gene is TRBJ2-1, the V gene TRBV19; no clear D gene. CDR3 length equals 11 residues. Germline V CDR1 and CDR2: LNHDA, SQIVND (reference sequence). Trimming removed 3 bases at V and 6 bases at J, with 3 bases between. The CDR3 nucleotides are TGTGCCAGTAGTATTGGCAATGAGCAGTTCTTC. This translates into CASSIGNEQFF.

The V and J genes are TRBV29-1 and TRBJ2-3, with 12 bases matching TRBD2. Losses at the gene ends were 4 bases for V and 4 bases for J; bases not matched to a gene: 9. Germline CDR1 SQVTM, CDR2 ANQGSEA. The CDR3 loop spans 16 amino acids. The CDR3 sequence is CSVGVPSGRAADTQYF. The CDR3 DNA follows: TGCAGCGTTGGGGTACCTAGCGGGAGGGCCGCAGATACGCAGTATTTT.

The genes are TRBV7-2 and TRBJ1-5; D unresolved. The V gene's germline CDR1 is SGHTA and CDR2 FQGNSA. The CDR3 consists of 12 residues. Trimming shortened V by 3 bases and J by 3 bases, and 3 bases separated the two germline ends. The CDR3 sequence is CASSLINQPQHF. CDR3 bases: TGTGCCAGCAGCTTGATCAATCAGCCCCAGCATTTT.

The gene calls are TRBV9 and TRBJ2-1, with no clear D. The CDR3 covers 12 residues. Trimming removed 7 bases at V and 1 base at J, with 6 bases between. CDR1 and CDR2 (germline): SGDLS, YYNGEE. DNA of the CDR3: TGTGCCAGCCAAGCGTCCTACAATGAGCAGTTCTTC. Its translation: CASQASYNEQFF. Full variable domain (remainder filled in from reference TRBV9 and TRBJ2-1): DSGVTQTPKHLITATGQRVTLRCSPRSGDLSVYWYQQSLDQGLQFLIQYYNGEERAKGNILERFSAQQFPDLHSELNLSSLELGDSALYFCASQASYNEQFFGPGTRLTVL.

The chain carries TRBV11-2 and TRBJ2-3; TRBD2 agrees at 12 bases. With V trimmed by 7 bases and J by 3 bases, 5 bases remained unmatched. Germline CDR1 SGHAT, CDR2 FQNNGV. This CDR3 contains 15 residues. CDR3 sequence: CASTTSGGLTDTQYF. In DNA, the CDR3 is TGTGCCAGCACGACTAGCGGGGGACTTACAGATACGCAGTATTTT.

The chain links TRBV4-3 to TRBJ2-2; D uncertain. Trimming removed 1 base from V and 0 bases from J, with 9 bases in between. Germline-derived CDR1 and CDR2 are LGHNA and YSLEER. This CDR3 is built from 16 residues. The CDR3 protein is CASSQVLNANTGELFF. In DNA, the CDR3 is TGCGCCAGCAGCCAAGTTCTAAACGCGAACACCGGGGAGCTGTTTTTT.

V gene TRBV4-3 combines with J gene TRBJ2-7, with 7 positions matching TRBD1. This CDR3 comprises 15 residues. V lost 0 bases to trimming and J lost 4 bases; unmatched junction nucleotides: 6. Germline CDR1 is LGHNA and CDR2 is YSLEER. CDR3 amino acids: CASSQDERGRYEQYF. As DNA, the CDR3 is TGCGCCAGCAGCCAAGATGAGAGGGGGCGGTACGAGCAGTACTTC.

CDR3: CASVPLAGGYNEQFF. CDR3 nucleotides: TGTGCCAGTGTGCCGCTAGCGGGAGGTTACAATGAGCAGTTCTTC. The genes are TRBV19 and TRBJ2-1; TRBD2 matches 11 bases. From germline, CDR1 is LNHDA and CDR2 SQIVND (reference sequence). V lost 8 bases to trimming and J lost 4 bases; unmatched junction nucleotides: 7. The CDR3 spans 15 residues.

The rearrangement links TRBV5-4 to TRBJ2-5, with a weak D call TRBD2 (7 bases). In germline, CDR1 is SGHNT, CDR2 YYREEE (reference sequence). V dropped 4 bases and J dropped 5 bases, with 21 bases sitting between them. There are 16 residues in the CDR3. CDR3 sequence: CASSPRSGGGRETQYF. The CDR3 nucleotides are TGTGCCAGCAGCCCGCGCAGTGGGGGGGGCAGGGAGACCCAGTACTTC.

Judged by abundance, this clone is medium-sized (0.01 to 0.1%). This chain connects TRBV4-3 to TRBJ2-6; D may be TRBD2 (6 bases). Germline values: CDR1 LGHNA, CDR2 YSLEER. The CDR3 length is 16 residues. V gave up 4 bases and J gave up 0 bases, with 10 bases separating them. CDR3 coding DNA: TGCGCCAGCAGCCCGGAGGGATACTCTGGGGCCAACGTCCTGACTTTC. It specifies CASSPEGYSGANVLTF.

This clone was seen more than once but under ten times. The rearrangement uses TRBV6-6 and TRBJ2-7; D is undetermined. Germline CDR1 MNHNY, CDR2 SVGAGI (reference sequence). Trimming left V 7 bases short and J 4 bases short, with 11 bases between. The CDR3 is 12 amino acids. This CDR3 is CASTASEYEQYF. CDR3 nucleotides: TGTGCCAGCACCGCCTCGGAGTACGAGCAGTACTTC.

This clone is a singleton in its sample. J is TRBJ2-3 and V is TRBV11-2; the match to TRBD1 covers 9 bases. Trimming removed 2 bases from V and 5 bases from J; junction bases left unmatched: 11. CDR3 length equals 17 residues. The germline V gene encodes CDR1 SGHAT and CDR2 FQNNGV. The CDR3 DNA sequence: TGTGCCAGCAGCTTAAGGGGGAGAGGGACAGGGAAAGATACGCAGTATTTT. Protein product: CASSLRGRGTGKDTQYF.

V is TRBV10-3 and J is TRBJ2-5; unclear D gene. Trimming stripped 0 bases from V and 5 bases from J, with 7 bases between. Germline values: CDR1 ENHRY, CDR2 SYGVKD. The CDR3 consists of 13 residues. In nucleotides, the CDR3 is TGTGCCATCAGTGAGTCGTATAGTGAGACCCAGTACTTC. Translated, it gives CAISESYSETQYF.

The J gene is TRBJ1-5, the V gene TRBV2; no firm D call. Between the trimmed V and J ends, which lost 6 bases and 3 bases, there was a span of 9 bases. CDR1 and CDR2 (germline): SNHLY, FYNNEI. The CDR3 is 13 residues long. The CDR3 DNA is TGTGCCAGCAGCGGAGGATACAATCAGCCCCAGCATTTT. As protein: CASSGGYNQPQHF.

In this sample, this clone turned up a few times. The CDR3 DNA is TGTGCCAGCAGCTTAGACTGGGGCCAAGAGACCCAGTACTTC. Translation gives CASSLDWGQETQYF. The rearrangement links TRBV5-4 to TRBJ2-5; D is undetermined. The CDR3 sequence is 14 residues long. With 2 bases removed from V and 1 base from J, the gap between germline ends came to 9 bases. From germline, CDR1 is SGHNT and CDR2 YYREEE (reference sequence). Looking up the rest from reference TRBV5-4 and TRBJ2-5 gives the full variable domain: ETGVTQSPTHLIKTRGQQVTLRCSSQSGHNTVSWYQQALGQGPQFIFQYYREEENGRGNFPPRFSGLQFPNYSSELNVNALELDDSALYLCASSLDWGQETQYFGPGTRLLVL.